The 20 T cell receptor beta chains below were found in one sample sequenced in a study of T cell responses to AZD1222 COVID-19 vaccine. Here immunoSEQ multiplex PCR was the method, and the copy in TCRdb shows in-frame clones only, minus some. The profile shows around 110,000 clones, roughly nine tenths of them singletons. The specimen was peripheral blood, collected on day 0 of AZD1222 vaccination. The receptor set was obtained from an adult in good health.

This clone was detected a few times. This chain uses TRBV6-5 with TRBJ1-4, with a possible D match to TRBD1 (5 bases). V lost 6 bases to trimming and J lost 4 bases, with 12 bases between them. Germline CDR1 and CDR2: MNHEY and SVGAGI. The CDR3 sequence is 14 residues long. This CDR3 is CASRMTEINEKLFF. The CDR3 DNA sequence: TGTGCCAGCAGGATGACAGAGATTAATGAAAAACTGTTTTTT.

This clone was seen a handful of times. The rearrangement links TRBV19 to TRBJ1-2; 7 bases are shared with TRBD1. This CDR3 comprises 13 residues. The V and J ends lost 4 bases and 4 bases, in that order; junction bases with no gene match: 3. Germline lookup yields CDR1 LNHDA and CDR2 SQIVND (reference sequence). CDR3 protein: CASSRTGLYGYTF. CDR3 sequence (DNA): TGTGCCAGTAGTAGGACAGGTCTCTATGGCTACACCTTC.

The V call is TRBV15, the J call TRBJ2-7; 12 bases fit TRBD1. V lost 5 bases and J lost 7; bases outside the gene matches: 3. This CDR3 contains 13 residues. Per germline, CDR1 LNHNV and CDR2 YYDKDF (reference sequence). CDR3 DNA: TGTGCCACCAGCGGGGACAGGGGGCGTGAGCAGTACTTC. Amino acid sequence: CATSGDRGREQYF.

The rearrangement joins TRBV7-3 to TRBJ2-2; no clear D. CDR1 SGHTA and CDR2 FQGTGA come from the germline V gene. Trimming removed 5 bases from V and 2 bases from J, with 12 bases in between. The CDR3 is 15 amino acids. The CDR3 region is CASSQGLGNTGELFF. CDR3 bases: TGTGCCAGCAGCCAAGGGCTAGGTAACACCGGGGAGCTGTTTTTT.

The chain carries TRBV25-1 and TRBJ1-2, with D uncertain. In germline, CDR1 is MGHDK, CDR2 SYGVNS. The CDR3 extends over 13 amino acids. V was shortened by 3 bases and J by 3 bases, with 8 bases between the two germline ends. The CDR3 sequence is CASSDSTYYGYTF. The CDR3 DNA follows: TGTGCCAGCAGTGACAGCACTTACTATGGCTACACCTTC.

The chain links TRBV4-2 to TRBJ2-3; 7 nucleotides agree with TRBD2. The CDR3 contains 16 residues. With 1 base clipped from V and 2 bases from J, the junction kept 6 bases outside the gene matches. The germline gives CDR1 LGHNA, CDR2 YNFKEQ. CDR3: CASSQVSLADTDTQYF. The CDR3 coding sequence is TGTGCCAGCAGCCAAGTATCGCTAGCGGACACAGATACGCAGTATTTT.

The CDR3 DNA reads TGCGCCAGCAGCTTGGCGACAGGGAGCACAGATACGCAGTATTTT. Protein: CASSLATGSTDTQYF. V and J are TRBV5-1 and TRBJ2-3; 7 bases agree with TRBD1. Germline lookup yields CDR1 SGHRS and CDR2 YFSETQ. Trimming took 0 bases from V and 0 from J; bases not matched to a gene: 1. The CDR3 length is 15 residues.

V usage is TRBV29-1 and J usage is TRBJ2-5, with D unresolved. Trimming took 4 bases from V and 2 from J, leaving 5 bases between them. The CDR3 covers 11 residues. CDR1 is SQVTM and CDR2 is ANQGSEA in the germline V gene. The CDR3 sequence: CSVVPQETQYF. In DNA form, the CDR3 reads TGCAGCGTTGTCCCTCAAGAGACCCAGTACTTC.

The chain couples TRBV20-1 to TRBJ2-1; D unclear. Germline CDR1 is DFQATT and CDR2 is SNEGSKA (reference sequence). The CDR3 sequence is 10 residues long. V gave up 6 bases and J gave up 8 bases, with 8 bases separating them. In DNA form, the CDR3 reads TGCAGTGCCCCTTTCTATGAGCAGTTCTTC. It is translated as CSAPFYEQFF.

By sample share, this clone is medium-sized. The CDR3: CASSFGTDEAFF. The CDR3 bases are TGTGCCAGCAGCTTTGGGACAGACGAAGCTTTCTTT. The V gene is TRBV7-9, the J gene TRBJ1-1; the match to TRBD1 covers 7 bases. The CDR3 is 12 amino acids. Germline values: CDR1 SEHNR, CDR2 FQNEAQ (reference sequence). V lost 3 bases, J lost 8 bases, and 3 bases stayed unmatched.

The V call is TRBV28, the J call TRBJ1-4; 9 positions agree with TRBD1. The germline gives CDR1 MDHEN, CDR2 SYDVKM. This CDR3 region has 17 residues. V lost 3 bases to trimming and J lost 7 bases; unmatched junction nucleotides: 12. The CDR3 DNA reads TGTGCCAGCAGTTTTACTCCGTTAGGGACAGGGACTGAAAAACTGTTTTTT. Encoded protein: CASSFTPLGTGTEKLFF. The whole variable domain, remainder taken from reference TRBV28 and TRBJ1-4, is DVKVTQSSRYLVKRTGEKVFLECVQDMDHENMFWYRQDPGLGLRLIYFSYDVKMKEKGDIPEGYSVSREKKERFSLILESASTNQTSMYLCASSFTPLGTGTEKLFFGSGTQLSVL.

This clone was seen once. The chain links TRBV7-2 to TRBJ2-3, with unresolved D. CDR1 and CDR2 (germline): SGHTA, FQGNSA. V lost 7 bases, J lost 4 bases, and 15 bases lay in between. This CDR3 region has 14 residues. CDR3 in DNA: TGTGCCAGCAATAATGTGAGGAGCGCAGATACGCAGTATTTT. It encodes CASNNVRSADTQYF.

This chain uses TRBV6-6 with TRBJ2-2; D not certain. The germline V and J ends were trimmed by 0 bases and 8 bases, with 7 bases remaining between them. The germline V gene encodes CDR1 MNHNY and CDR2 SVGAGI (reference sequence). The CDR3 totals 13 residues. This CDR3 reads CASSYSGSGELFF. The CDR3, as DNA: TGTGCCAGCAGTTACTCAGGGTCGGGGGAGCTGTTTTTT.

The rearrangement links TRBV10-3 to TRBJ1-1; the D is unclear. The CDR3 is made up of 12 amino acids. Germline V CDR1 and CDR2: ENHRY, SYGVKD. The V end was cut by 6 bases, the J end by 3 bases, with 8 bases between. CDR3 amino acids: CAIRATDTEAFF. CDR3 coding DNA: TGTGCCATCAGGGCCACAGACACTGAAGCTTTCTTT.

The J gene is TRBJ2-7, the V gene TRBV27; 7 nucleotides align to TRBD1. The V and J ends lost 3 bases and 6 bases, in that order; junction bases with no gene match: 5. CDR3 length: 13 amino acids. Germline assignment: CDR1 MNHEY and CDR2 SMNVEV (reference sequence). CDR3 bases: TGTGCCAGCAGTTTGGTAGCAGGGGGCGAGCAGTACTTC. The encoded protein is CASSLVAGGEQYF.

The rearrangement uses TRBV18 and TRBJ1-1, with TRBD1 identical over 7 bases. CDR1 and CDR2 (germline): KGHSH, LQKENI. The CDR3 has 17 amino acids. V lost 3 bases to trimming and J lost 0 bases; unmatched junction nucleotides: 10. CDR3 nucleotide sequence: TGTGCCAGCTCACCGAGGGGGCTAATGACGGTGAACACTGAAGCTTTCTTT. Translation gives CASSPRGLMTVNTEAFF. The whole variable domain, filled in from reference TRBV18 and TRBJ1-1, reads NAGVMQNPRHLVRRRGQEARLRCSPMKGHSHVYWYRQLPEEGLKFMVYLQKENIIDESGMPKERFSAEFPKEGPSILRIQQVVRGDSAAYFCASSPRGLMTVNTEAFFGQGTRLTVV.

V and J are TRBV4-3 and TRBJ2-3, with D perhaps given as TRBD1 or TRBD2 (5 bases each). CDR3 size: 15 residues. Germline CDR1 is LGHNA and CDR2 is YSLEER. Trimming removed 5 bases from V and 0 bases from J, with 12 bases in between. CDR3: CASSLRGTSTDTQYF. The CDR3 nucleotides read TGCGCCAGCAGCTTGAGGGGCACAAGCACAGATACGCAGTATTTT.

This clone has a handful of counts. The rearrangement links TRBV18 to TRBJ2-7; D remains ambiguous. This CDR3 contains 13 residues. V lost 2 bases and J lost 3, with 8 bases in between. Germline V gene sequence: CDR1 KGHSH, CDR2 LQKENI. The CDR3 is CASSPRAFYEQYF. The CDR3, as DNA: TGTGCCAGCTCACCAAGGGCCTTCTACGAGCAGTACTTC. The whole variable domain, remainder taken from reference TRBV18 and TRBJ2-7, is NAGVMQNPRHLVRRRGQEARLRCSPMKGHSHVYWYRQLPEEGLKFMVYLQKENIIDESGMPKERFSAEFPKEGPSILRIQQVVRGDSAAYFCASSPRAFYEQYFGPGTRLTVT.

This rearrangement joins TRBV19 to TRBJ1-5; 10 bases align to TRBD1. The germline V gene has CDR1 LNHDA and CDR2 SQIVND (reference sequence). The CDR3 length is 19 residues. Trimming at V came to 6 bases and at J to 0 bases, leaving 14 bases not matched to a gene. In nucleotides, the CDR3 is TGTGCCAGTAGACTGCCCGGGACAGGGGCCGGCTATAGCAATCAGCCCCAGCATTTT. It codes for CASRLPGTGAGYSNQPQHF.

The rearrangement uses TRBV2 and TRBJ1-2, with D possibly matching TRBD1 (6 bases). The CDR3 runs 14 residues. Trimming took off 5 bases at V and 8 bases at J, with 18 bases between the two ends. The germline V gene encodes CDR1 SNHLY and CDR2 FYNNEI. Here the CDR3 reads CASSTTQQGRGYTF. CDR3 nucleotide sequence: TGTGCCAGCAGTACCACACAACAGGGTCGCGGCTACACCTTC.